The clone carrying this TCR beta chain has more than one count but fewer than ten. What it binds is unknown. V was cut by 7 bases and J by 0 bases, with 10 bases left in between. The CDR3 is 14 residues long. Amplified regions were TCR beta CDR3 sequences from RNA transcripts. Carried out on the TCR CDR3, a first-round RT-PCR used the HTBI primer set. MiXCR was run by TCRdb on the multiplex PCR reads, yielding one entry per CDR3 protein. The sample has about 250,000 distinct CDR3 sequences, over 20% seen once. The data derive from a study of T cells in Graves' hyperthyroidism and ophthalmopathy. Overall study results and limits: Researchers found most expanded thyroid clonotypes above 0.001 in blood as well.

Sequenced input: blood. The rearrangement joins TRBV12-3 or TRBV12-4 to TRBJ2-4; weak D call: TRBD1 (6 bases). This receptor was identified in a young man with Graves' ophthalmopathy. Here the CDR3 DNA reads TGTGCCAGCACCCAGGGGTTAGCCAAAAACATTCAGTACTTC. This codes for CASTQGLAKNIQYF.